Each of the 4 T cell receptor beta chains below was sequenced from the same sample in a study of T-cell memory formation after mild COVID-19 (dated by TCRdb to 2020 to 2022). Library preparation was by 5' RACE. TCRdb records Illumina NovaSeq 6000 as the sequencer. TCRdb's own reprocessing of the public reads used fastp at Q25 and MiXCR and kept productive beta chains. Each record represents a unique CDR3 protein, reported with the most common genes and DNA among its rows. This sample lists around 210,000 distinct CDR3 sequences; around 9.1% were detected once. About 3.8% of the sample belongs to the ten largest clones. The sample taken for sequencing was PBMCs or a T cell subset sorted from them (not recorded which). The source of these receptors is a man aged 18 to 29 who had mild COVID-19 (a few samples of this study predate the infection). The sample titles of this study are shuffled in the database, so cell type and time point are left out; the donor was told from shared clones.

The rearrangement joins TRBV5-1 to TRBJ2-1, with D uncertain. Germline lookup yields CDR1 SGHRS and CDR2 YFSETQ. V lost 0 bases, J lost 5 bases, and 9 bases lay in between. CDR3 size: 14 residues. CDR3 nucleotide sequence: TGCGCCAGCAGCTTGGACAGAACTAACAATGAGCAGTTCTTC. Its translation is CASSLDRTNNEQFF.

This clonotype was seen many times. The V call is TRBV5-5, the J call TRBJ2-5, with D perhaps matching TRBD1 (5 bases). The length of the CDR3 is 14 residues. Germline V gives CDR1 SGHKS, CDR2 YYEKEE (reference sequence). V lost 1 base, J lost 6 bases, and 13 bases lay in between. The CDR3 reads CASSLLGQEKTQYF. The CDR3 DNA is TGTGCCAGCAGCTTGCTTGGACAAGAGAAGACCCAGTACTTC.

CDR3 sequence: CASSLAPGASNEQFF. In DNA, the CDR3 is TGTGCCAGCAGCTTGGCGCCTGGGGCATCCAATGAGCAGTTCTTC. V gene TRBV7-7 combines with J gene TRBJ2-1; D is perhaps TRBD1 (5 bases). This CDR3 has 15 amino acids. Trimming shortened V by 3 bases and J by 6 bases, and 15 bases separated the two germline ends. CDR1 and CDR2 from the germline V gene are SSHAT and FNYEAQ (reference sequence).

The gene calls are TRBV6-5 and TRBJ1-3; no reliable D call. The CDR3 is 16 amino acids. Deletions cut 3 bases from V and 2 bases from J, with 14 bases between. CDR1 is MNHEY, CDR2 SVGAGI, per germline. In DNA, the CDR3 is TGTGCCAGCAGTTATACTTCCCAGGCCGCTGGAAACACCATATATTTT. Protein: CASSYTSQAAGNTIYF.